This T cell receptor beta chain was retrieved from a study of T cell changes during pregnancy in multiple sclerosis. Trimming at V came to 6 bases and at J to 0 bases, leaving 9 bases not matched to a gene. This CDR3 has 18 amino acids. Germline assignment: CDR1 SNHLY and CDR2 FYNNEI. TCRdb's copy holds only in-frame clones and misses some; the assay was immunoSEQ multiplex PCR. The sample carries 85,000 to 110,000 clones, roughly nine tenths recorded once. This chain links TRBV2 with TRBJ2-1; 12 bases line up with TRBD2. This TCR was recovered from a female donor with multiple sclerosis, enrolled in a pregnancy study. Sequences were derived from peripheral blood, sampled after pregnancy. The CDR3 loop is CASRAGTSGLSSYNEQFF. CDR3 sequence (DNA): TGTGCCAGCAGAGCCGGGACTAGCGGGCTGAGCTCCTACAATGAGCAGTTCTTC.